This TCR beta chain was identified during a study of blood T cell repertoires in COVID-19. Study as a whole: Sites across the United States, Italy and Spain contributed samples from acute and convalescent COVID-19.

The table came from immunoSEQ multiplex PCR; TCRdb's copy has only in-frame clones and leaves some out. Of 65,000 to 100,000 clones listed, under 85% are singletons. The specimen sequenced was peripheral blood. The sequence came from a human donor in a cohort sampled during active COVID-19.

CDR3 sequence reads: CASYNYGGGTDTQYF. The CDR3 DNA sequence: TGTGCCAGCTACAACTATGGGGGGGGCACAGATACGCAGTATTTT. The rearrangement uses TRBV28 and TRBJ2-3; 7 bases fit TRBD2. With 8 bases clipped from V and 1 base from J, the junction kept 9 bases outside the gene matches. This CDR3 is 15 amino acids long. Germline assignment: CDR1 MDHEN and CDR2 SYDVKM.